This T cell receptor (beta chain) was sequenced during a study of CD8 T cells in ankylosing spondylitis. Study observations and caveats: Peripheral blood held disease-linked clones only at relatively low frequency, and these were CD8+. Among TCR beta sequences, a motif of under 10 highly homologous variants appeared characteristic of ankylosing spondylitis blood. Significantly higher representation of disease-linked clones was reported for matched ankylosing spondylitis synovial fluid.

This clonotype was detected many times. The antigen is unknown. Using quantitative 5'-RACE with molecular barcodes, the authors made TCR beta libraries. TCRdb re-called the 5' RACE reads with MiXCR, one entry per CDR3 protein. The table lists about 240,000 distinct CDR3 sequences, 9.5% to 12% of them singletons. The CDR3 runs 15 residues. Germline CDR1 reads SGHTA; CDR2 reads FQGTGA. V was pared by 8 bases and J by 6 bases, with 21 bases between. Sequenced input: blood, either unsorted or a sorted T cell fraction (not recorded which). The chain couples TRBV7-3 to TRBJ2-3; D tentatively reads TRBD1 or TRBD2 (5 bases each). The clonotype was recovered from a male donor with ankylosing spondylitis or in good health (not recorded which). The chain's CDR3 is CASSLQVGTGDTQYF. As DNA, the CDR3 is TGTGCCAGCTCCCTCCAGGTCGGGACGGGGGATACGCAGTATTTT.